The entry that follows covers one T cell receptor beta chain sequence. Its antigen remains unknown. This entry is derived from a study of T cells in pancreatic ductal adenocarcinoma. Study-wide results and caveats: Compared with tumor, blood showed more total productive templates and roughly 8-fold more clonotypes. Blood clonality (about 0.065) did not differ significantly from tumor (about 0.12). The resected pancreatic cancer cohort was biased toward the minority with early-stage disease.

No neoadjuvant therapy was given to the selected pancreatic ductal adenocarcinoma patients before their surgery. Only in-frame clones appear in the TCRdb table, and some are missing; sequencing was by immunoSEQ multiplex PCR. The sample consists of just under 30,000 clones, more than 80% of them appearing once. The clonotype comes from a human donor with pancreatic ductal adenocarcinoma. Sequenced: PBMCs.

In DNA, the CDR3 is TGTGCCAGCAGTGCCCGGCCTAGCGGGTCTCTGGCGCAGTATTTT. This encodes CASSARPSGSLAQYF. The chain has TRBV2 and TRBJ2-3; 8 bases map to TRBD2. The J segment lost 10 bases and the V segment lost 4 bases, leaving 13 bases of the junction unmatched. Germline assignment: CDR1 SNHLY and CDR2 FYNNEI. CDR3 length: 15 residues. The whole variable domain, filled in from reference TRBV2 and TRBJ2-3, reads EPEVTQTPSHQVTQMGQEVILRCVPISNHLYFYWYRQILGQKVEFLVSFYNNEISEKSEIFDDQFSVERPDGSNFTLKIRSTKLEDSAMYFCASSARPSGSLAQYFGPGTRLTVL.